The entry below gives a single T cell receptor (beta chain) sequence along with its context. Antigen: not known. This sample stems from a study of T cell responses to AZD1222 COVID-19 vaccine. CDR1 and CDR2 (germline): SGHRS, YFSETQ. V lost 4 bases and J lost 0, with 13 bases in between. The CDR3 is made up of 16 amino acids. Libraries were prepared by immunoSEQ multiplex PCR; TCRdb keeps only in-frame clonotypes and omits some of them. Of roughly 110,000 clones listed, less than 95% were seen once; the top ten hold 8%. General observations from the study: Spike regions recognized by vaccine-associated CD4 TCRs spanned the protein, led by 160-218 and 743-854. Nearly half of the spike-specific TCRs reportedly recognize variant regions that carry no mutations.

The sequence was obtained from an adult who received the AZD1222 COVID-19 vaccine. This chain links TRBV5-1 with TRBJ2-2; D remains unclear. This material consisted of peripheral blood, taken 28 days after the second AZD1222 dose. As DNA, the CDR3 is TGCGCCAGCAGCCCCGGACGGCAATCGAACACCGGGGAGCTGTTTTTT. Protein sequence: CASSPGRQSNTGELFF.